Here is one T cell receptor beta chain with its context. The antigen is undetermined. It was with a sample-barcoded 5' primer and a J-beta primer mix that a second PCR of roughly 7 to 12 cycles was run. Every cDNA molecule carried a tag from a template-switch adaptor bearing 12 random nucleotides. TCRdb itself ran the 5' RACE reads through MiXCR, one entry per CDR3 protein. The sample includes under 2 million distinct CDR3 sequences, about 31% seen only once; the top ten take roughly 12%. The sample originates from a study of blood T cells in healthy people across ages. About the research overall: Capturing about one barcoded beta molecule per two T cells was achieved by template switching.

The CDR3 covers 14 residues. Trimming left V 1 base short and J 4 bases short, with 8 bases between. Germline-derived CDR1 and CDR2 are LGHDT and YNNKEL (reference sequence). General study results and limits: As age increased, TCR beta diversity per million T cells fell in a roughly linear fashion.

The V and J genes are TRBV3-1 and TRBJ2-1; D call uncertain. Material: blood. The receptor's source is a woman aged 25 to 39 in good health. The CDR3 loop is CASSQGILYNEQFF. DNA for the CDR3: TGTGCCAGCAGCCAAGGGATTCTATACAATGAGCAGTTCTTC.